This TCR beta chain was captured by sequencing in a study of Graves' ophthalmopathy and Graves' hyperthyroidism. For the study at large: Prior to any treatment, peripheral blood was collected at the time of initial diagnosis. The study, taken as a whole, reports: Blood shared most expanded thyroid clonotypes above 0.001 frequency.

Deletions cut 6 bases from V and 1 base from J, with 9 bases between. This CDR3 contains 13 residues. The hyperthyroidism patients had a new diagnosis of under 2 months' duration and were aged 18 to 65. Additional autoimmune diseases, uncontrolled infections, pregnancy or lactation disqualified patients. Transcripts of RNA were the source for amplifying TCR beta CDR3 regions. The workflow started with a first-round RT-PCR run with HTBI primers and then moved on to a second-round multiplex PCR. TCRdb fed the multiplex PCR reads into MiXCR, producing one record per CDR3 protein. The sample has 300,000 to 500,000 distinct CDR3 sequences; 15% are singletons. This clonotype has at least ten counts. Its antigen is unidentified.

Sequencing used peripheral blood. This receptor was taken from a woman between 18 and 29 years old with stable Graves' hyperthyroidism. The chain uses TRBV12-3 or TRBV12-4 and TRBJ1-1; D might be TRBD1 (5 bases). The CDR3 spells CASSFRANTEAFF. The CDR3 DNA reads TGTGCCAGCAGCTTCAGGGCGAACACTGAAGCTTTCTTT.